Listed here are 4 T cell receptor beta chains from one sample, sequenced in a study of T cells in Graves' hyperthyroidism and ophthalmopathy (dated by TCRdb to between 2019 and 2020). The method was multiplex PCR. Sequencing relied on an Illumina HiSeq 2000. The TCR beta CDR3 regions were amplified from the RNA transcripts. The TCR CDR3 was subjected to a first round of RT-PCR using the HTBI primer set and the Qiagen OneStep RT-PCR kit. TCRdb reworked the public reads: Q25 trimming with fastp, MiXCR clone assembly, productive beta chains retained. Rows merge per CDR3 protein into single entries with the most common DNA and genes. This sample lists around 600,000 distinct CDR3 sequences; more than 12% were detected once. The ten largest make up about 12% of the sample. Source material: blood. The receptor source for this set is a woman aged 50 to 60 with Graves' ophthalmopathy.

This clonotype was counted many times. V usage is TRBV27 and J usage is TRBJ1-5; D is unclear. Germline-derived CDR1 and CDR2 are MNHEY and SMNVEV (reference sequence). Trimming removed 3 bases from V and 0 bases from J, with 9 bases in between. The CDR3 is 15 residues long. The CDR3 is CASSFSVNSNQPQHF. Here the CDR3 DNA reads TGTGCCAGCAGTTTTTCGGTTAATAGCAATCAGCCCCAGCATTTT.

This clonotype was counted at least ten times. The genes are TRBV7-2 and TRBJ2-7; D is uncertain. Germline V lookup: CDR1 SGHTA, CDR2 FQGNSA. Trimming left V 1 base short and J 0 bases short, with 13 bases between. CDR3 length: 16 residues. In nucleotides, the CDR3 is TGTGCCAGCAGCTTAGAAGGACGCATAAGCTCCTACGAGCAGTACTTC. This translates into CASSLEGRISSYEQYF.

This clonotype was counted many times. An end of the junction differs from the germline gene, which may be a read error. V usage is TRBV7-2 and J usage is TRBJ1-5; 7 positions agree with TRBD1. CDR1 is SGHTA and CDR2 is FQGNSA in the germline V gene. This CDR3 has 14 amino acids. The CDR3: CASSLGRGNQPQHF. CDR3 in DNA: TGTGCCAGCAGTTTAGGCAGGGGGAATCAGCCCCAGCATTTT.

This clonotype was observed many times. This sequence joins TRBV18 and TRBJ1-1; TRBD1 is a possible D gene (6 bases). V lost 2 bases and J 3 bases, leaving 10 bases between the germline ends. The germline V gene encodes CDR1 KGHSH and CDR2 LQKENI. The CDR3 is 14 residues long. The CDR3 nucleotides are TGTGCCAGCTCACCATCGGGGGGCTACACTGAAGCTTTCTTT. Protein product: CASSPSGGYTEAFF. Using reference TRBV18 and TRBJ1-1 for the parts outside the CDR3, the full variable domain is NAGVMQNPRHLVRRRGQEARLRCSPMKGHSHVYWYRQLPEEGLKFMVYLQKENIIDESGMPKERFSAEFPKEGPSILRIQQVVRGDSAAYFCASSPSGGYTEAFFGQGTRLTVV.